These T cell receptor beta chains were read from a single sample in a study of OX40 agonist ivuxolimab in advanced cancers. The data were produced by immunoSEQ multiplex PCR, yet TCRdb's version contains in-frame clones alone and is incomplete. The sample records over 75,000 clones, approximately 90% being singletons. The source material was CD4+ or CD8+ T cells sorted from blood, sampled in a trial of the OX40 agonist ivuxolimab. Receptors originate from an adult with an advanced solid tumor such as melanoma, head and neck, liver or kidney cancer. Each CDR3 is given without its conserved first and last residue. Each record gives: V gene, D gene, CDR3 length, J gene, CDR3 protein. The D gene is left open where the match is weak.

>TRBV5-1|TRBD2|12|TRBJ2-7
ASSASGAPREQY
>TRBV6-1|TRBD1|12|TRBJ1-5
ASGTAGGYQPQH
>TRBV27|TRBD1|13|TRBJ1-4
ASSSSGTGNRKLF
>TRBV29-1|TRBD1|11|TRBJ1-1
SVVGQLNTEAF
>TRBV25-1|TRBD2|13|TRBJ2-5
ASSVGGRAQETQY
>TRBV4-1|.|12|TRBJ1-4
ASSQGTTNEKLF
>TRBV10-3|.|12|TRBJ1-1
AIRKQVVNTEAF
>TRBV10-3|.|13|TRBJ2-2
AIGNSERGTGELF
>TRBV5-1|TRBD1|15|TRBJ1-4
ASSVGTGGSGREKLF
>TRBV5-1|TRBD1|14|TRBJ2-1
ASSLWRTGANNEQF
>TRBV6-5|.|11|TRBJ1-1
ASLREGNTEAF
>TRBV5-4|TRBD1|11|TRBJ2-7
ASSLDRGYEQY
>TRBV7-2|TRBD2|15|TRBJ2-1
ASSSGPGGRAYNEQF
>TRBV19|.|13|TRBJ2-6
ASSIPLSGANVLT
>TRBV18|.|15|TRBJ1-4
ASSPQETGTTNEKLF
>TRBV18|TRBD2|14|TRBJ2-5
ASSPNPGGGQETQY